This T cell receptor beta chain was documented in a study of OX40 agonist ivuxolimab in advanced cancers. Turning to the study itself: Earlier anti-PD-1, anti-PD-L1 or anti-CTLA-4 therapy was permitted; roughly 37% had received some. Study results and caveats: Averaged across samples, CD8+ T cells carried more expanded clones than CD4+ did.

Assay used: immunoSEQ multiplex PCR; TCRdb lists only in-frame clones, some missing. Of around 84,000 clones in the sample, just under 95% were seen once. Note on this clone: The antigen remains undetermined.

With 7 bases removed from V and 6 bases from J, the gap between germline ends came to 9 bases. CDR1 and CDR2 from the germline V gene are SEHNR and FQNEAQ (reference sequence). The CDR3 extends over 11 amino acids. The origin of this receptor is an adult with an advanced solid tumor such as melanoma, head and neck, liver or kidney cancer. The V call is TRBV7-9, the J call TRBJ1-1, with D possibly matching TRBD1 (5 bases). The specimen comprised CD4+ or CD8+ T cells sorted from blood, sampled in a trial of the OX40 agonist ivuxolimab. The CDR3 DNA sequence: TGTGCCAGCAATGTGGGGGCTGAAGCTTTCTTT. This sequence encodes CASNVGAEAFF.